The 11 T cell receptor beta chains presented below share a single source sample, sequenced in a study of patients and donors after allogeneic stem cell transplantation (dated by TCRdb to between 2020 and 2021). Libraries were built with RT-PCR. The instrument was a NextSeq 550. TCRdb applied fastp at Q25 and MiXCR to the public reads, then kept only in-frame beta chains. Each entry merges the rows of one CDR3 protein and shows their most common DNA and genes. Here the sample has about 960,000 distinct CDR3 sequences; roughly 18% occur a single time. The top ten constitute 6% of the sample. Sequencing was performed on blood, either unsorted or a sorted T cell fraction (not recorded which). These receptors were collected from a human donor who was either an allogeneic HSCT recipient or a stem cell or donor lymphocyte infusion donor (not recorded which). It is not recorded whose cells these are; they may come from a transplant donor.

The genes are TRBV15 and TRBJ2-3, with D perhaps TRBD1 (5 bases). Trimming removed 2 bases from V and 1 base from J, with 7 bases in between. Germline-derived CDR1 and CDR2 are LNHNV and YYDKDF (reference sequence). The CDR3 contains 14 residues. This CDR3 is CATSRKQGTDTQYF. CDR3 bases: TGTGCCACCAGCAGAAAACAGGGCACAGATACGCAGTATTTT.

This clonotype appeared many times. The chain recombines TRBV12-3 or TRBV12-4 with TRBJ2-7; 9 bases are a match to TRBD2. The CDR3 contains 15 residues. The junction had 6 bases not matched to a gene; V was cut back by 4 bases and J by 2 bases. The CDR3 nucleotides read TGTGCCAGCAGTTCGCATAGCGGGGGTACCTACGAGCAGTACTTC. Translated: CASSSHSGGTYEQYF.

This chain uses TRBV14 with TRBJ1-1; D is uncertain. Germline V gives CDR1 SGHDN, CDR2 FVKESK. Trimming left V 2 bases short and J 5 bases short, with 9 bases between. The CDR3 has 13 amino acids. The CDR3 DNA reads TGTGCCAGCAGCCAAAATCTCCGAACTGAAGCTTTCTTT. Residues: CASSQNLRTEAFF.

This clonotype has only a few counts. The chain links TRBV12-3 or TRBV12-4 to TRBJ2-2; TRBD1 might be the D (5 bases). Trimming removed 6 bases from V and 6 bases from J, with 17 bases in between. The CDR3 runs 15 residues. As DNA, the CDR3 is TGTGCCAGCAGCCGTGGGGCTTCCATCGCCGGGGAGCTGTTTTTT. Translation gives CASSRGASIAGELFF.

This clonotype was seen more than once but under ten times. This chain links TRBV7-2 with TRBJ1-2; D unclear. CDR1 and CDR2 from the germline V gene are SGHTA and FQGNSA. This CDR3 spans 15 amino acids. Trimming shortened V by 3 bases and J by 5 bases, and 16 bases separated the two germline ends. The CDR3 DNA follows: TGTGCCAGCAGCTTGGACCGCCTCGCGGGGTATGGCTACACCTTC. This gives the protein CASSLDRLAGYGYTF.

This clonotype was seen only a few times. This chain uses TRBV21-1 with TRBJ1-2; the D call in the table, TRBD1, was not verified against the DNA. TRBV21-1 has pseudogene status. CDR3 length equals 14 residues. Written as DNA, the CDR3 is TGTGCCAGCAGCCAAACCGGGACAGGGCACGGCTACACCTTC. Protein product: CASSQTGTGHGYTF.

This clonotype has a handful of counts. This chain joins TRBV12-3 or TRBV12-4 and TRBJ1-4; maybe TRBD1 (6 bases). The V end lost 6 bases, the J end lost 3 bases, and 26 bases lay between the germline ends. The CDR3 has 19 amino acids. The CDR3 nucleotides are TGTGCCAGCAGCCCCGAGGAAGGGGTGCGGGGGGCATCTAATGAAAAACTGTTTTTT. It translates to CASSPEEGVRGASNEKLFF.

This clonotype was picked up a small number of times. In DNA form, the CDR3 reads TGCAGCGCGGCGGACGGTAATTCACCCCTCCACTTT. This translates into CSAADGNSPLHF. This chain uses TRBV29-1 with TRBJ1-6; D is unclear. V shed 7 bases and J shed 6 bases, with 10 bases lying between them. CDR1 is SQVTM, CDR2 ANQGSEA, per germline. CDR3 length: 12 amino acids.

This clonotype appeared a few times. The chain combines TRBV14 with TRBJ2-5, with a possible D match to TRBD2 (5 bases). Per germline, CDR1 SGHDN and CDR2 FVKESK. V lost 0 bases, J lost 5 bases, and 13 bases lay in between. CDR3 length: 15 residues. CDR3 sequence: CASSQDGIRRETQYF. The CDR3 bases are TGTGCCAGCAGCCAAGACGGGATACGGCGGGAGACCCAGTACTTC.

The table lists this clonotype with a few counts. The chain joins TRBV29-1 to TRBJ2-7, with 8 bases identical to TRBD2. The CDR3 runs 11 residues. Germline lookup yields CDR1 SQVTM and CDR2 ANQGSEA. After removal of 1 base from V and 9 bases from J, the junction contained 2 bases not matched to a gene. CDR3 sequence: CSVEGGGLQYF. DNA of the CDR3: TGCAGCGTTGAAGGCGGGGGGCTGCAGTACTTC.

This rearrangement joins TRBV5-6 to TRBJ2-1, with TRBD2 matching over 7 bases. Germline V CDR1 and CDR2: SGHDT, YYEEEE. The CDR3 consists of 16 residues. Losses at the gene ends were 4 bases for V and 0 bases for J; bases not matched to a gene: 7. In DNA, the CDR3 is TGTGCCAGCAGCCGGGAGCGGGGTAGCTCCTACAATGAGCAGTTCTTC. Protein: CASSRERGSSYNEQFF.